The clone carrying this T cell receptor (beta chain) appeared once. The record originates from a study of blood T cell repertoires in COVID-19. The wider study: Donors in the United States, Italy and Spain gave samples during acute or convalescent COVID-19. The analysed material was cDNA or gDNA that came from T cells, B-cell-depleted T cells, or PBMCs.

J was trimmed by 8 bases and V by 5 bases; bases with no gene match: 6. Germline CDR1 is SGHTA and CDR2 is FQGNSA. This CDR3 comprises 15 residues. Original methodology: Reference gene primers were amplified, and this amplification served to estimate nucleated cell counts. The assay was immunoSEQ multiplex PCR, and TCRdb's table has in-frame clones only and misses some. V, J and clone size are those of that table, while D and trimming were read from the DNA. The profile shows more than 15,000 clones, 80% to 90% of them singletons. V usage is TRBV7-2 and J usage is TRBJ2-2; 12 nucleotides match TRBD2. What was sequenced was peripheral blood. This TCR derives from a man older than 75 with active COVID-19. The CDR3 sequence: CASSLTSGSIGELFF. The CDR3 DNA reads TGTGCCAGCAGCCTGACTAGCGGGAGTATTGGGGAGCTGTTTTTT.